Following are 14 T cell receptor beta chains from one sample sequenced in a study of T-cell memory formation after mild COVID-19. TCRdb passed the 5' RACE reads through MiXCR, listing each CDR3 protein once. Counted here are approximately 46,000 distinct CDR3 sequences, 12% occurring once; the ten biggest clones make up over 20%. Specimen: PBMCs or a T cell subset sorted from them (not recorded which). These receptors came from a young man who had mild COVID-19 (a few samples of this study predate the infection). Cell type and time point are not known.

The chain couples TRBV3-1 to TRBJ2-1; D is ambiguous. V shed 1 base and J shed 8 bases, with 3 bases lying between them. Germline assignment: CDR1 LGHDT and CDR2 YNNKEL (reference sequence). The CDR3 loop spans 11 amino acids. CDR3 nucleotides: TGTGCCAGCAGCCAAGTCGATGAGCAGTTCTTC. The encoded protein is CASSQVDEQFF.

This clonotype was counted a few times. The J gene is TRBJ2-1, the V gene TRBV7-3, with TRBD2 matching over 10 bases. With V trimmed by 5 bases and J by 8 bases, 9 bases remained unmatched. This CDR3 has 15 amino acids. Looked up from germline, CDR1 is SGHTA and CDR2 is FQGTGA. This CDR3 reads CASSPTSGDDDEQFF. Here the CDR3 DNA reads TGTGCCAGCAGCCCCACTAGCGGGGATGACGATGAGCAGTTCTTC.

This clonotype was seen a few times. DNA for the CDR3: TGTGCCAGCACCGGACAGCAGGAGCTGTTTTTT. Protein: CASTGQQELFF. The chain recombines TRBV25-1 with TRBJ2-2; D is perhaps TRBD1 (6 bases). Trimming stripped 7 bases from V and 10 bases from J, with 10 bases between. CDR3 length: 11 amino acids. The germline CDR1 and CDR2 sequences are MGHDK and SYGVNS.

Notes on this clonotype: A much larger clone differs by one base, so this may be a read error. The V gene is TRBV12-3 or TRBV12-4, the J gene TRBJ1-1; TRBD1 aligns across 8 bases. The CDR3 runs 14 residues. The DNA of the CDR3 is TGTGCCAGAAGTTCCGGACAGGGGAACACTGAAGCTTTCTTT. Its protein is CARSSGQGNTEAFF.

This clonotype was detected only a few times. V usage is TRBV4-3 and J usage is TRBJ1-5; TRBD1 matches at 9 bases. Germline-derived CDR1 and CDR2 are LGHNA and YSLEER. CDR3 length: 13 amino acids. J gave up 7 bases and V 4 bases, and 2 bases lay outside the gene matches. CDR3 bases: TGCGCCAGCAGCCTTACAGGGGGCCAGCCCCAGCATTTT. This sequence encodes CASSLTGGQPQHF.

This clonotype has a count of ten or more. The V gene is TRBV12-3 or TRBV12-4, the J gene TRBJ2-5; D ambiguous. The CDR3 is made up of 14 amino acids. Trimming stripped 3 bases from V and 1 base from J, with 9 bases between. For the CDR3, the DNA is TGTGCCAGCAGTTTGCACAGTCCCCAAGAGACCCAGTACTTC. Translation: CASSLHSPQETQYF.

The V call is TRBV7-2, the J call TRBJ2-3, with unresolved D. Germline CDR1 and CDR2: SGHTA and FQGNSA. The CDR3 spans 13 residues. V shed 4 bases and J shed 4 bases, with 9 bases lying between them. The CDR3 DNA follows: TGTGCCAGCAGCTCCACCGGCGCAGATACGCAGTATTTT. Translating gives CASSSTGADTQYF.

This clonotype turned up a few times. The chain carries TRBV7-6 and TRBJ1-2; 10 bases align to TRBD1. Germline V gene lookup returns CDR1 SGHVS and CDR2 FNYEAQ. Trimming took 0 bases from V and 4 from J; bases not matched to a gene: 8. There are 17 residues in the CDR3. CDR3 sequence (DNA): TGTGCCAGCAGCTTAGCGCAGGACGGACAGGGGGGCTATGGCTACACCTTC. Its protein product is CASSLAQDGQGGYGYTF.

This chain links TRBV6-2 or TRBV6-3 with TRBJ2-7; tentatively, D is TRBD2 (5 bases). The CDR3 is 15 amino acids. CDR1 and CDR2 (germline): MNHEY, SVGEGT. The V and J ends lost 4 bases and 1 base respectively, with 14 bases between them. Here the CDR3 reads CASSFWGGGSYEQYV. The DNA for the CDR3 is TGTGCCAGCAGTTTTTGGGGTGGCGGGTCCTACGAGCAGTACGTC.

This CDR3 reads CASSVGQGSYNEQFF. The DNA for the CDR3 is TGTGCCAGCAGCGTCGGACAGGGTAGCTACAATGAGCAGTTCTTC. The rearrangement links TRBV9 to TRBJ2-1, with 8 bases identical to TRBD1. Germline CDR1 SGDLS, CDR2 YYNGEE. The CDR3 length is 15 residues. With V trimmed by 2 bases and J by 3 bases, 4 bases remained unmatched. The complete variable domain, with remaining parts taken from reference TRBV9 and TRBJ2-1, reads DSGVTQTPKHLITATGQRVTLRCSPRSGDLSVYWYQQSLDQGLQFLIQYYNGEERAKGNILERFSAQQFPDLHSELNLSSLELGDSALYFCASSVGQGSYNEQFFGPGTRLTVL.

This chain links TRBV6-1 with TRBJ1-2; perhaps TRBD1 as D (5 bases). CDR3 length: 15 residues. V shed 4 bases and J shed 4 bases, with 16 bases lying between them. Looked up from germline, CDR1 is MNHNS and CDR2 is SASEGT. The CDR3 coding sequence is TGTGCCAGCAGTGCAGACAGCGCCTTAGGCTATGGCTACACCTTC. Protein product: CASSADSALGYGYTF.

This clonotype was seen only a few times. The chain's CDR3 is CSARDPGPNTGELFF. In nucleotides, the CDR3 is TGCAGTGCTAGAGATCCGGGGCCGAACACCGGGGAGCTGTTTTTT. The chain couples TRBV20-1 to TRBJ2-2; D may correspond to TRBD1 or TRBD2 (5 bases each). Per the germline V gene, CDR1 is DFQATT and CDR2 is SNEGSKA (reference sequence). CDR3 length: 15 residues. Trimming left V 0 bases short and J 0 bases short, with 8 bases between.

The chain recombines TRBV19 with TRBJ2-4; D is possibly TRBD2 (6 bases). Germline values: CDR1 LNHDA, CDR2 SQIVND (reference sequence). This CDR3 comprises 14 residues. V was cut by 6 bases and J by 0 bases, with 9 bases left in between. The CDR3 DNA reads TGTGCCAGTAGGCGGGACCTAGCCAAAAACATTCAGTACTTC. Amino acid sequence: CASRRDLAKNIQYF.

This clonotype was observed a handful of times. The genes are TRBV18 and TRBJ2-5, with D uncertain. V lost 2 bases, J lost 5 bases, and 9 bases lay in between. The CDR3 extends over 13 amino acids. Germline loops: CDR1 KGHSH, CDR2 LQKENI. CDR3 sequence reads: CASSPDGQETQYF. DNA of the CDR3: TGTGCCAGCTCACCAGACGGCCAGGAGACCCAGTACTTC.